This passage covers 30 T cell receptor beta chains from one sample sequenced in a study of Ad26.COV2.S vaccination and SARS-CoV-2 variants. Using immunoSEQ multiplex PCR, the repertoire was profiled, and TCRdb retains in-frame clones only, with some absent. The sample lists roughly 320,000 clones; about 82% were seen once. Treatment here: some 20 received Ad26.COV2.S at low or high dose, single or two shots; a few received placebo; per-sample allocation not given. Sampling was done on day 63 after the first vaccine or placebo injection. The sequencing here drew on peripheral blood, taken in a trial of Ad26.COV2.S vaccine versus placebo. These TCRs come from a person between 18 and 59 years old who received the Ad26.COV2.S COVID-19 vaccine or a placebo.

This clone has a single count. V is TRBV6-5 and J is TRBJ1-1; D is ambiguous. V gave up 6 bases and J gave up 4 bases, with 18 bases separating them. CDR1 is MNHEY and CDR2 is SVGAGI in the germline V gene. The CDR3 is made up of 15 amino acids. The CDR3 DNA sequence: TGTGCCAGCAGCTATTTGGTCGGGTCGAGCACTGAAGCTTTCTTT. Encoded protein: CASSYLVGSSTEAFF.

The chain couples TRBV6-5 to TRBJ1-2, with D possibly being TRBD1 (5 bases). Germline V gene lookup returns CDR1 MNHEY and CDR2 SVGAGI. Deletions cut 0 bases from V and 4 bases from J, with 15 bases between. The CDR3 runs to 16 residues. The DNA of the CDR3 is TGTGCCAGCAGTTACTCGTCGATCAATGGGGGCTATGGCTACACCTTC. It is translated as CASSYSSINGGYGYTF.

This chain connects TRBV28 to TRBJ2-5; D not certain. Looked up from germline, CDR1 is MDHEN and CDR2 is SYDVKM. This CDR3 region has 15 residues. The V and J ends lost 2 bases and 4 bases respectively, with 14 bases between them. The CDR3 region is CASSLGTPRPETQYF. CDR3 DNA sequence: TGTGCCAGCAGTTTAGGAACCCCGCGGCCAGAGACCCAGTACTTC.

The J gene is TRBJ1-4, the V gene TRBV3-1 (or the pseudogene TRBV3-2); D is undetermined. The CDR3 has 13 residues. Germline CDR1 LGHDT, CDR2 YNNKEL (reference sequence). The ends were cut back, 8 bases at V and 3 bases at J, with 10 bases in the middle. CDR3 bases: TGTGCCAGCTCGACATTGGCTAATGAAAAACTGTTTTTT. Its protein product is CASSTLANEKLFF.

The rearrangement links TRBV19 to TRBJ1-2; D is ambiguous. This CDR3 is 14 amino acids long. In germline, CDR1 is LNHDA, CDR2 SQIVND (reference sequence). The V and J ends lost 5 bases and 7 bases respectively, with 17 bases between them. As DNA, the CDR3 is TGTGCCAGTAGTTTCAGAGACCCGTGGGGTGGCTACACCTTC. Translating gives CASSFRDPWGGYTF. Combining the CDR3 with reference TRBV19 and TRBJ1-2 gives the whole variable domain DGGITQSPKYLFRKEGQNVTLSCEQNLNHDAMYWYRQDPGQGLRLIYYSQIVNDFQKGDIAEGYSVSREKKESFPLTVTSAQKNPTAFYLCASSFRDPWGGYTFGSGTRLTVV.

As regards this clone: Other DNA sequences in this specimen translate into the identical CDR3. The chain joins TRBV28 to TRBJ1-2; 7 bases line up with TRBD1. Losses at the gene ends were 4 bases for V and 2 bases for J; bases not matched to a gene: 4. The CDR3 has 14 amino acids. Germline CDR1 and CDR2: MDHEN and SYDVKM. As DNA, the CDR3 is TGTGCCAGCAGTTCCACAGGGGTCAACTATGGCTACACCTTC. This translates into CASSSTGVNYGYTF.

The chain has TRBV3-1 (or the pseudogene TRBV3-2) and TRBJ1-1; 8 bases align to TRBD1. CDR3 length: 14 amino acids. Germline CDR1 reads LGHDT; CDR2 reads YNNKEL (reference sequence). After removal of 3 bases from V and 5 bases from J, the junction contained 5 bases not matched to a gene. The CDR3 DNA follows: TGTGCCAGCAGCCACACAGGGGGGAGGACTGAAGCTTTCTTT. Protein product: CASSHTGGRTEAFF.

This chain uses TRBV5-1 with TRBJ2-3; 8 bases are a match to TRBD2. V shed 2 bases and J 5 bases; nucleotides not matched to a gene: 7. CDR3 size: 15 residues. Germline V gene data show CDR1 as SGHRS and CDR2 as YFSETQ. As DNA, the CDR3 is TGCGCCAGCAGCTTCGTTAGCGGGGTGGAAGATACGCAGTATTTT. Translating gives CASSFVSGVEDTQYF.

The chain employs TRBV6-6 and TRBJ1-2; D is undetermined. V lost 2 bases to trimming and J lost 2 bases, with 3 bases between them. The CDR3 covers 12 residues. Per the germline V gene, CDR1 is MNHNY and CDR2 is SVGAGI (reference sequence). For the CDR3, the DNA is TGTGCCAGCAGTTACGGGAACTATGGCTACACCTTC. Its protein is CASSYGNYGYTF.

This CDR3 reads CASSPGADEQYF. As DNA, the CDR3 is TGTGCCAGCAGTCCGGGCGCGGACGAGCAGTACTTC. The rearrangement joins TRBV6-6 to TRBJ2-7; D gene uncertain. Trimming cost V 5 bases and J 5 bases, with 10 bases left between them. CDR1 is MNHNY and CDR2 is SVGAGI in the germline V gene (reference sequence). The CDR3 runs 12 residues.

With regard to this clone: Other DNA variants within this sample encode the same CDR3. The rearrangement uses TRBV5-1 and TRBJ1-4; D call uncertain. The CDR3 is 13 residues long. The V end lost 2 bases, the J end lost 8 bases, and 10 bases lay between the germline ends. Germline assignment: CDR1 SGHRS and CDR2 YFSETQ. The CDR3 loop is CASSLGLGEKLFF. CDR3 nucleotides: TGCGCCAGCAGCTTAGGGTTGGGGGAAAAACTGTTTTTT. The full variable domain, completed using reference TRBV5-1 and TRBJ1-4, is KAGVTQTPRYLIKTRGQQVTLSCSPISGHRSVSWYQQTPGQGLQFLFEYFSETQRNKGNFPGRFSGRQFSNSRSEMNVSTLELGDSALYLCASSLGLGEKLFFGSGTQLSVL.

This chain connects TRBV3-1 (or the pseudogene TRBV3-2) to TRBJ1-5; D uncertain. Germline V gene data show CDR1 as LGHDT and CDR2 as YNNKEL (reference sequence). The CDR3 sequence is 15 residues long. Trimming pared 2 bases from V and 1 base from J, leaving 9 bases between. CDR3 sequence: CASSQQGISNQPQHF. CDR3 DNA: TGTGCCAGCAGCCAACAAGGGATCAGCAATCAGCCCCAGCATTTT.

This clone has only one observation. The genes are TRBV18 and TRBJ1-1; TRBD1 aligns across 8 bases. CDR3 length: 16 residues. V trimming: 0 bases; J trimming: 6 bases; junction bases outside the gene matches: 9. Germline V gene sequence: CDR1 KGHSH, CDR2 LQKENI. Here the CDR3 DNA reads TGTGCCAGCTCACCACCCCAGGGGGCCGCCGGCCCTGAAGCTTTCTTT. Its translation is CASSPPQGAAGPEAFF.

The DNA for the CDR3 is TGTGCCATCAGTGAGAAACTAGCGGGGGGTAGCTCCTACAATGAGCAGTTCTTC. It specifies CAISEKLAGGSSYNEQFF. The chain has TRBV10-3 and TRBJ2-1, with 12 bases lining up with TRBD2. Germline values: CDR1 ENHRY, CDR2 SYGVKD. The junction had 5 bases not matched to a gene; V was cut back by 2 bases and J by 0 bases. CDR3 length: 18 residues.

The V gene is TRBV5-1, the J gene TRBJ1-1; no clear D. Trimming took off 2 bases at V and 7 bases at J, with 12 bases between the two ends. This CDR3 region has 13 residues. The germline V gene encodes CDR1 SGHRS and CDR2 YFSETQ. CDR3 amino acids: CASSLPGINEAFF. For the CDR3, the DNA is TGCGCCAGCAGCTTACCCGGAATAAATGAAGCTTTCTTT.

This clone showed up just once. This chain joins TRBV7-2 and TRBJ2-7; D perhaps matches TRBD2 (6 bases). The CDR3 loop spans 16 amino acids. V was pared by 5 bases and J by 1 base, with 18 bases between. Germline V CDR1 and CDR2: SGHTA, FQGNSA. CDR3 nucleotides: TGTGCCAGCAGCCCTACATCGGGACTCCCTTCCTACGAGCAGTACTTC. Encoded protein: CASSPTSGLPSYEQYF.

V gene TRBV6-5 combines with J gene TRBJ1-2; the D gene is possibly TRBD1 (5 bases). The CDR3 is made up of 15 amino acids. Germline V CDR1 and CDR2: MNHEY, SVGAGI. Trimming stripped 0 bases from V and 0 bases from J, with 8 bases between. The CDR3 is CASSYSTGTNYGYTF. The CDR3 DNA reads TGTGCCAGCAGTTACTCAACAGGCACTAACTATGGCTACACCTTC.

The chain is built from TRBV29-1 and TRBJ1-1; 9 nucleotides align to TRBD1. The CDR3 length is 17 residues. The ends lost 0 bases at V and 1 base at J; junction bases unmatched: 9. The germline V gene encodes CDR1 SQVTM and CDR2 ANQGSEA. CDR3 sequence reads: CSVEDSLGQGTNTEAFF. The CDR3 DNA follows: TGCAGCGTTGAAGATTCCCTTGGACAGGGGACGAACACTGAAGCTTTCTTT.

This sequence joins TRBV4-1 and TRBJ2-7, with 8 bases lining up with TRBD1. V gave up 0 bases and J gave up 5 bases; unmatched junction bases: 6. Per the germline V gene, CDR1 is MGHRA and CDR2 is YSYEKL. The CDR3 runs 15 residues. The CDR3 nucleotides read TGCGCCAGCAGCCAAGAGAAGGGACAGGTTGACGAGCAGTACTTC. As protein: CASSQEKGQVDEQYF.

The chain combines TRBV28 with TRBJ1-4, with a possible D match to TRBD1 (6 bases). Deletions cut 7 bases from V and 8 bases from J, with 14 bases between. Germline CDR1 reads MDHEN; CDR2 reads SYDVKM. The CDR3 extends over 13 amino acids. Here the CDR3 DNA reads TGTGCCAGCACCACAGGGATAGAGGAAAAACTGTTTTTT. Translating gives CASTTGIEEKLFF.

This chain uses TRBV27 with TRBJ2-7; 12 nucleotides match TRBD2. Germline V gives CDR1 MNHEY, CDR2 SMNVEV (reference sequence). The CDR3 totals 14 residues. The V and J ends lost 4 bases and 6 bases, in that order; junction bases with no gene match: 4. The DNA of the CDR3 is TGTGCCAGCAGTTACTCTAGCGGGGGGGCCGAGCAGTACTTC. Translation: CASSYSSGGAEQYF.

The chain carries TRBV29-1 and TRBJ2-1, with D tentatively TRBD2 (5 bases). Germline V lookup: CDR1 SQVTM, CDR2 ANQGSEA. The CDR3 loop spans 12 amino acids. V was trimmed by 5 bases and J by 4 bases, leaving 9 bases between them. Here the CDR3 reads CSVRDYYNEQFF. The CDR3 nucleotides read TGCAGCGTTCGTGACTATTACAATGAGCAGTTCTTC.

The chain uses TRBV19 and TRBJ2-5, with TRBD2 as a possible D gene (5 bases). This CDR3 contains 13 residues. Germline CDR1 is LNHDA and CDR2 is SQIVND (reference sequence). V lost 1 base to trimming and J lost 3 bases, with 6 bases between them. This CDR3 is CASSIVGEETQYF. The CDR3 DNA sequence: TGTGCCAGTAGTATAGTCGGGGAAGAGACCCAGTACTTC.

In this sample, this clone turned up once. The chain carries TRBV18 and TRBJ2-6; D remains ambiguous. CDR3 length equals 16 residues. Trimming removed 1 base at V and 2 bases at J, with 9 bases between. Germline loops: CDR1 KGHSH, CDR2 LQKENI. CDR3 region: CASSPRAGPGANVLTF. The CDR3 DNA reads TGTGCCAGCTCACCACGGGCTGGTCCTGGGGCCAACGTCCTGACTTTC.

The J gene is TRBJ2-7, the V gene TRBV5-1; tentative D call: TRBD2 (6 bases). This CDR3 region has 14 residues. Trimming stripped 4 bases from V and 7 bases from J, with 18 bases between. The germline V gene encodes CDR1 SGHRS and CDR2 YFSETQ. The CDR3 coding sequence is TGCGCCAGCAGCCCGACGTTCTCAGGAGGGGAGCAGTACTTC. It codes for CASSPTFSGGEQYF.

The chain has TRBV2 and TRBJ1-5; possibly TRBD1 for D (6 bases). From germline, CDR1 is SNHLY and CDR2 FYNNEI. Deletions cut 3 bases from V and 4 bases from J, with 7 bases between. The CDR3 is 13 amino acids. DNA for the CDR3: TGTGCCAGCAGTGACCAGGGGAATCAGCCCCAGCATTTT. Amino acids: CASSDQGNQPQHF.

The J gene is TRBJ2-1, the V gene TRBV4-2; D is undetermined. Germline assignment: CDR1 LGHNA and CDR2 YNFKEQ. Trimming stripped 0 bases from V and 0 bases from J, with 12 bases between. This CDR3 region has 17 residues. The CDR3 nucleotides are TGTGCCAGCAGCCAAGATCTGGCGGAGAGCTCCTACAATGAGCAGTTCTTC. As protein: CASSQDLAESSYNEQFF.

CDR3 in amino acids: CASSLIGGNDGYTF. CDR3 bases: TGCGCCAGCAGCTTGATTGGAGGGAACGATGGCTACACCTTC. The chain couples TRBV5-1 to TRBJ1-2; no firm D call. Trimming removed 1 base at V and 6 bases at J, with 13 bases between. Germline lookup yields CDR1 SGHRS and CDR2 YFSETQ. This CDR3 region has 14 residues.

In its sample, this clone was seen once. The rearrangement joins TRBV7-9 to TRBJ1-3; the D gene is possibly TRBD1 (6 bases). This CDR3 has 19 residues. Germline lookup yields CDR1 SEHNR and CDR2 FQNEAQ (reference sequence). V lost 5 bases and J lost 0, with 23 bases in between. CDR3 amino acids: CASSPRGRGPPVSGNTIYF. Written as DNA, the CDR3 is TGTGCCAGCAGCCCTCGGGGCAGGGGACCACCCGTCTCTGGAAACACCATATATTTT.

V is TRBV2 and J is TRBJ2-1; 10 nucleotides agree with TRBD2. The junction had 9 bases not matched to a gene; V was cut back by 6 bases and J by 7 bases. Per the germline V gene, CDR1 is SNHLY and CDR2 is FYNNEI. CDR3 size: 15 residues. The CDR3 region has the DNA TGTGCCAGCAGCGAACTAGCGGGGTACAGTAATGAGCAGTTCTTC. It specifies CASSELAGYSNEQFF.